The T cell receptor beta chain under discussion was sequenced for a study of siplizumab effects on memory and regulatory T cells. In the case of this clone: No antigen is known for it.

Some 10^5 TCR templates were measured in each sample. Assay used: immunoSEQ multiplex PCR; TCRdb lists only in-frame clones, some missing. The table lists tens of thousands of clones, about 96% of them singletons. Per germline, CDR1 SEHNR and CDR2 FQNEAQ (reference sequence). This CDR3 spans 15 amino acids. With V trimmed by 4 bases and J by 2 bases, 6 bases remained unmatched. Study-level findings and limits: No more than a minor fraction of alloreactive clones could be traced back to unstimulated subsets. Siplizumab significantly lowered the alloreactive sequences that could be traced to unstimulated CD4+ memory cells. The apparent diversity of naive T cells exceeded that of memory cells, and naive T cells seemed to make a major contribution to the alloresponse.

Sequences were obtained from naive CD4+ T cells sorted from blood. This receptor was obtained from a human donor in good health. The chain links TRBV7-9 to TRBJ2-5, with TRBD2 matching 8 bases. CDR3 protein: CASSSSGLEQETQYF. Written as DNA, the CDR3 is TGTGCCAGCAGCTCCTCGGGACTAGAGCAAGAGACCCAGTACTTC.